This T cell receptor (beta chain) emerged from a study of blood T cell repertoires in COVID-19. At the level of the study: The United States, Italy and Spain provided the acute and convalescent COVID-19 samples. Sources were T cells, B-cell-depleted T cells, or PBMCs; the material itself was cDNA or gDNA.

This CDR3 is 14 amino acids long. V was cut by 5 bases and J by 5 bases, with 16 bases left in between. Germline CDR1 and CDR2: SGHRS and YFSETQ. Under the authors' procedure: Researchers report that nucleated cell counts were estimated from reference gene primer amplification. Clones were read by immunoSEQ multiplex PCR, and TCRdb kept only the in-frame ones, dropping some. The V and J calls and clone size come from that table; D and trimming were worked out from the DNA. The sample consists of some 210,000 clones, around 82% of them appearing once. The TCR originated in a man aged 45-65 years with active or convalescent COVID-19. This rearrangement joins TRBV5-1 to TRBJ2-5; no clear D gene. The source material was peripheral blood. The CDR3 spells CASRKITPSETQYF. The CDR3 nucleotides read TGCGCCAGCAGGAAGATTACCCCAAGCGAGACCCAGTACTTC.